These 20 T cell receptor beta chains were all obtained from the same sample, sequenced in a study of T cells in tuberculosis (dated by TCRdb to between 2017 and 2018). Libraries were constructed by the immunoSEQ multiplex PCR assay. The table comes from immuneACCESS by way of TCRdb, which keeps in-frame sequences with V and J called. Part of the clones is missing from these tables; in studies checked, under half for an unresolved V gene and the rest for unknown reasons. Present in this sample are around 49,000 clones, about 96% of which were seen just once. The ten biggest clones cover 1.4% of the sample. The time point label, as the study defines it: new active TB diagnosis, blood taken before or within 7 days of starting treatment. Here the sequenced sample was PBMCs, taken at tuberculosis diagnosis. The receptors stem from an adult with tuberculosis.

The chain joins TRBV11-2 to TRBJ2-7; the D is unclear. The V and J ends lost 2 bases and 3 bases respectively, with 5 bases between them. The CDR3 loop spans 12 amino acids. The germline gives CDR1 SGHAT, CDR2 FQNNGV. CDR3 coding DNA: TGTGCCAGCAGCTTATCCCGCTACGAGCAGTACTTC. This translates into CASSLSRYEQYF. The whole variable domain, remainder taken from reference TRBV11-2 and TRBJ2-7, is EAGVAQSPRYKIIEKRQSVAFWCNPISGHATLYWYQQILGQGPKLLIQFQNNGVVDDSQLPKDRFSAERLKGVDSTLKIQPAKLEDSAVYLCASSLSRYEQYFGPGTRLTVT.

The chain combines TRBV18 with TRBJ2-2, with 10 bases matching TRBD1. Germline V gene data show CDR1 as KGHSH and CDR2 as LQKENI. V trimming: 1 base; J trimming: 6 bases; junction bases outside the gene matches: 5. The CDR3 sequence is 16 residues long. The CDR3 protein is CASSPRWDRGSGELFF. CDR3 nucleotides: TGTGCCAGCTCACCACGTTGGGACAGGGGATCCGGGGAGCTGTTTTTT.

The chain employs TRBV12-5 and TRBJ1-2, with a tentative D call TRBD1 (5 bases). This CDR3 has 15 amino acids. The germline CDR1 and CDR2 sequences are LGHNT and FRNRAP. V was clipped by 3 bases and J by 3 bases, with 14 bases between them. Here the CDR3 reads CASGFGGGRDYGYTF. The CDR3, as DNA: TGTGCTAGTGGTTTTGGGGGAGGAAGGGACTATGGCTACACCTTC.

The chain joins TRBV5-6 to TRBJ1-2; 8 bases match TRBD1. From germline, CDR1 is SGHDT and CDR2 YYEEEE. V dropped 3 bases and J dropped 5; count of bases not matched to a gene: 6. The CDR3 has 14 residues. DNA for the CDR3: TGTGCCAGCAGCTACGACAGGGGTGGGTATGGCTACACCTTC. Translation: CASSYDRGGYGYTF.

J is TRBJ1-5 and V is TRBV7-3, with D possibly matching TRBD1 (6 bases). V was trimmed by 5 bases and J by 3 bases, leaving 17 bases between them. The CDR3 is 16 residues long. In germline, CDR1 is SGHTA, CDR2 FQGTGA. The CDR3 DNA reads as TGTGCCAGCAGCGATACAGGGACGGGCCCCAATCAGCCCCAGCATTTT. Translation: CASSDTGTGPNQPQHF.

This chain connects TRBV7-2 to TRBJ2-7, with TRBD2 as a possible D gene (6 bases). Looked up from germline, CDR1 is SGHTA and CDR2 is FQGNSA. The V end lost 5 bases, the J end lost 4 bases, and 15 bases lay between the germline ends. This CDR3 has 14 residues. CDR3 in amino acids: CASSRTQEGYEQYF. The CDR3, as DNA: TGTGCCAGCAGCCGGACTCAGGAGGGTTACGAGCAGTACTTC.

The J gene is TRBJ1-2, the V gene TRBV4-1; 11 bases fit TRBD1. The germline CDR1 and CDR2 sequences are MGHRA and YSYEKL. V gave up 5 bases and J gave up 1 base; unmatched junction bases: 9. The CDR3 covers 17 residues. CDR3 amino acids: CASSSSDRGRFNYGYTF. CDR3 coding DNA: TGCGCCAGCAGCTCGTCGGACAGGGGGCGATTTAACTATGGCTACACCTTC.

The CDR3 is CASSVDRSETQYF. CDR3 DNA: TGTGCCAGCAGCGTGGACAGATCGGAGACCCAGTACTTC. The rearrangement joins TRBV5-4 to TRBJ2-5; a possible D gene is TRBD1 (6 bases). The V end lost 4 bases, the J end lost 5 bases, and 12 bases lay between the germline ends. CDR3 length: 13 amino acids. Germline CDR1 and CDR2: SGHNT and YYREEE (reference sequence).

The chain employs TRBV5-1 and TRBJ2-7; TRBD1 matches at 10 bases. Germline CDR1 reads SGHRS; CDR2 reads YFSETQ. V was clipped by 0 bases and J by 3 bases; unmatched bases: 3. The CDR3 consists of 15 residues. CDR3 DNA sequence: TGCGCCAGCAGCTTGGTAGGGACAGGGGACTACGAGCAGTACTTC. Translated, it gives CASSLVGTGDYEQYF.

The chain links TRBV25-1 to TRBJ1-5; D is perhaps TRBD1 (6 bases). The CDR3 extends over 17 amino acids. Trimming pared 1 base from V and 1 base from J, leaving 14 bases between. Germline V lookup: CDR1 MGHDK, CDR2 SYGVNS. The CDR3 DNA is TGTGCCAGCAGTGAATCGGGGGGCTTAGGAAGCAATCAGCCCCAGCATTTT. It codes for CASSESGGLGSNQPQHF.

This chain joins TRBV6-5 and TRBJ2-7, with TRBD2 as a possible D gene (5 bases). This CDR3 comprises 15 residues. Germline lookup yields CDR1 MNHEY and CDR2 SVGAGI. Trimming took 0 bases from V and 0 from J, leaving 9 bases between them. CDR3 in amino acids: CASSYSRVGSYEQYF. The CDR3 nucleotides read TGTGCCAGCAGTTACTCGAGGGTCGGCTCCTACGAGCAGTACTTC.

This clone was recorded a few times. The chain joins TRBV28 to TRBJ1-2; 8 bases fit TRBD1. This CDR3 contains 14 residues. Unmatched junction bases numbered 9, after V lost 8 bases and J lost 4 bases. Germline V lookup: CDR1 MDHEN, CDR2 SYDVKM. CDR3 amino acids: CASGAGQGRYGYTF. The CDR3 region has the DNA TGTGCCAGCGGTGCCGGACAGGGACGCTATGGCTACACCTTC.

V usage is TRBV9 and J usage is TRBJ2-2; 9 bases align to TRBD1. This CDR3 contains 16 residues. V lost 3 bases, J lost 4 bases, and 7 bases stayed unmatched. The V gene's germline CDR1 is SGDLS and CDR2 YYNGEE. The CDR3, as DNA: TGTGCCAGCAGCGGCCCGGGACAGGGCAGCACCGGGGAGCTGTTTTTT. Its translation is CASSGPGQGSTGELFF.

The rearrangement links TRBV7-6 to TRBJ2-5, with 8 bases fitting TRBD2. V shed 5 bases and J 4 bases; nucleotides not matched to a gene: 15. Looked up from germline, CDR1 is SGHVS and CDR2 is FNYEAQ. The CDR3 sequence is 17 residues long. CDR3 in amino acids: CASSPRAGGDERETQYF. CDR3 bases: TGTGCCAGCAGCCCTAGGGCGGGGGGAGATGAGCGAGAGACCCAGTACTTC.

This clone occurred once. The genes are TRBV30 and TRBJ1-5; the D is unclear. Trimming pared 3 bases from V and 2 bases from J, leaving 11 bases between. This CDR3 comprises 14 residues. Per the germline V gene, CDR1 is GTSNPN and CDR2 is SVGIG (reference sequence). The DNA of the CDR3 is TGTGCCTGGAGCACTGCTGCTGGCAATCAGCCCCAGCATTTT. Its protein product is CAWSTAAGNQPQHF.

The CDR3 DNA follows: TGCGCCAGCAGCATTGGGGACAGGGAAAACAATGAGCAGTTCTTC. Translating gives CASSIGDRENNEQFF. The chain employs TRBV5-1 and TRBJ2-1; 9 bases agree with TRBD1. The CDR3 has 15 amino acids. The germline gives CDR1 SGHRS, CDR2 YFSETQ. Trimming cost V 4 bases and J 5 bases; bases outside gene matches: 7.

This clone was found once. The CDR3 is CASSYSIGLFGEQFF. DNA of the CDR3: TGTGCCAGCAGTTACTCCATCGGACTATTCGGTGAGCAGTTCTTC. This sequence joins TRBV6-5 and TRBJ2-1; perhaps TRBD2 as D (6 bases). Germline lookup yields CDR1 MNHEY and CDR2 SVGAGI. V was clipped by 0 bases and J by 9 bases, with 15 bases between them. This CDR3 is built from 15 residues.

The CDR3 nucleotides read TGTGCCAGCTCACCAACGCCGGGTTCTACTAATGAAAAACTGTTTTTT. Residues: CASSPTPGSTNEKLFF. The rearrangement joins TRBV18 to TRBJ1-4; D ambiguous. The CDR3 contains 16 residues. Germline V gene sequence: CDR1 KGHSH, CDR2 LQKENI. Trimming removed 2 bases from V and 2 bases from J, with 12 bases in between.

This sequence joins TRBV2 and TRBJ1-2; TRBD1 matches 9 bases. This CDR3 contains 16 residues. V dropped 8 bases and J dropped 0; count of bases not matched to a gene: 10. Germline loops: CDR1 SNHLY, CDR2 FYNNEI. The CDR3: CASGRGQGSTNYGYTF. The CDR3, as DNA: TGTGCCAGCGGAAGGGGACAGGGTAGTACTAACTATGGCTACACCTTC.

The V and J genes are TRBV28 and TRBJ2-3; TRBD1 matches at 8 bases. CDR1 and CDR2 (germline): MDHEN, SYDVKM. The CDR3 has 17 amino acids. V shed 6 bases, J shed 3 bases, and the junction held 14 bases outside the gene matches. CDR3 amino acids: CASRPTLGQGRTDTQYF. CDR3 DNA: TGTGCCAGCAGACCCACCCTCGGACAGGGTAGAACAGATACGCAGTATTTT.